Listed below are T cell receptor beta chains from one sample, sequenced in a study of beta chain features in type 1 diabetes. Assay: immunoSEQ multiplex PCR; the TCRdb copy retains only in-frame clones and omits some. The data contain about 660,000 clones, more than 13% of them singletons. Sequencing was done on a sample of naive CD4+ T cells from blood. These receptors all stem from a man younger than 30 with type 1 diabetes. The CDR3 runs from the conserved cysteine through the conserved F or W. D genes are given only for firm matches. For some rows the clone size is stated as once, few or many, or as a class when expanded; others skip it.

CDR3	DNA	V	D	J	size
CSVVGGAPNYGYTF	TGCAGCGTTGTTGGGGGAGCACCTAACTATGGCTACACCTTC	TRBV29-1	.	TRBJ1-2	.
CASSLHPGLAGLQETQYF	TGTGCCAGCAGTTTACATCCGGGACTAGCGGGCCTACAAGAGACCCAGTACTTC	TRBV5-4	TRBD2	TRBJ2-5	few
CASRLPRRDYEQYF	TGTGCAAGTCGCCTGCCACGTAGGGACTACGAGCAGTACTTC	TRBV12-2	.	TRBJ2-7	.
CASSPSASGGDTDTQYF	TGTGCCAGCAGCCCCTCGGCTAGCGGGGGGGACACAGATACGCAGTATTTT	TRBV28	TRBD2	TRBJ2-3	.
CASSAPLGQRGNEQYF	TGTGCCAGCAGTGCTCCCTTAGGTCAGCGGGGGAACGAGCAGTACTTC	TRBV27	TRBD2	TRBJ2-7	.
CASMYTGELFF	TGTGCCAGTATGTACACCGGGGAGCTGTTTTTT	TRBV19	.	TRBJ2-2	.
CAWSVETGAEAFF	TGTGCCTGGAGTGTTGAGACAGGGGCGGAAGCTTTCTTT	TRBV30	TRBD1	TRBJ1-1	.
CASSLGQSTDTQYF	TGTGCCAGCAGCTTGGGACAGAGCACAGATACGCAGTATTTT	TRBV7-9	TRBD1	TRBJ2-3	.
CSVGVNAQETQYF	TGCAGCGTCGGTGTAAATGCGCAAGAGACCCAGTACTTC	TRBV29-1	.	TRBJ2-5	few
CASSLFTGMNTEAFF	TGTGCCAGCAGCTTATTCACAGGGATGAACACTGAAGCTTTCTTT	TRBV7-2	.	TRBJ1-1	few
CAWSKGQGAIGKLFF	TGTGCCTGGAGTAAAGGACAGGGGGCAATCGGAAAACTGTTTTTT	TRBV30	TRBD1	TRBJ1-4	.
CASSPRDSGDF	TGTGCCAGCAGCCCCCGGGACAGCGGGGATTTT	TRBV7-9	.	TRBJ2-3	few
CAWSDFPGELFF	TGTGCCTGGAGTGATTTCCCCGGGGAGCTGTTTTTT	TRBV30	.	TRBJ2-2	.
CASSLTGPGEKLFF	TGTGCCAGCAGTTTGACAGGGCCGGGGGAAAAACTGTTTTTT	TRBV2	TRBD1	TRBJ1-4	.
CASSQAAFSYNSPLHF	TGCGCCAGCAGCCAAGCTGCATTCTCCTATAATTCACCCCTCCACTTT	TRBV4-3	.	TRBJ1-6	.
CASSQEMGTGDPSYEQYF	TGCGCCAGCAGCCAAGAAATGGGGACAGGGGACCCCTCCTACGAGCAGTACTTC	TRBV4-3	TRBD1	TRBJ2-7	.
CASYTTGADEQYF	TGTGCCAGTTACACGACAGGGGCGGACGAGCAGTACTTC	TRBV2	TRBD1	TRBJ2-7	few
CASSYGLAGPSGQFF	TGTGCCAGCAGTTACGGGCTAGCGGGGCCTTCTGGGCAGTTCTTC	TRBV6-6	TRBD2	TRBJ2-1	few
CASSLDSARGAQYF	TGTGCCAGCAGTTTGGACAGCGCCCGTGGGGCCCAGTACTTC	TRBV28	.	TRBJ2-5	.
CAISGLAGGSGEQFF	TGTGCCATCAGTGGACTAGCGGGAGGTTCTGGTGAGCAGTTCTTC	TRBV10-3	TRBD2	TRBJ2-1	few
CASSELGRFRDRGNEQFF	TGTGCCAGCAGTGAATTAGGGAGATTCAGAGATAGGGGGAATGAGCAGTTCTTC	TRBV25-1	.	TRBJ2-1	few
CASSHRGDSYNEQFF	TGTGCCAGCAGTCACAGGGGCGATTCCTACAATGAGCAGTTCTTC	TRBV9	TRBD1	TRBJ2-1	.
CAWRNLQGLYEQYF	TGTGCCTGGAGGAACTTACAGGGTCTCTACGAGCAGTACTTC	TRBV30	.	TRBJ2-7	.
CASSRGHYEQYF	TGCGCCAGCAGCCGAGGCCACTACGAGCAGTACTTC	TRBV5-1	.	TRBJ2-7	few
CSVVLKGFATDTQYF	TGCAGCGTTGTCCTTAAAGGTTTCGCCACAGATACGCAGTATTTT	TRBV29-1	.	TRBJ2-3	few
CASSQDFLGKETQYF	TGTGCCAGCAGCCAAGATTTTTTGGGAAAAGAGACCCAGTACTTC	TRBV4-2	.	TRBJ2-5	.
CASSLYGETQYF	TGTGCCAGCAGCCTCTATGGAGAGACCCAGTACTTC	TRBV7-2	.	TRBJ2-5	.
CASSLGASRYYEQYF	TGTGCCAGCAGTCTGGGGGCTAGCCGGTACTACGAGCAGTACTTC	TRBV6-5	.	TRBJ2-7	.
CASSPSQDSRFNEQFF	TGTGCCAGCAGCCCGTCCCAGGACAGCCGTTTCAATGAGCAGTTCTTC	TRBV5-4	.	TRBJ2-1	few
CATFKRVWGNEQFF	TGTGCCACCTTTAAACGCGTATGGGGCAATGAGCAGTTCTTC	TRBV28	.	TRBJ2-1	few
CASGSDTQYF	TGTGCCAGCGGGTCAGATACGCAGTATTTT	TRBV7-2	.	TRBJ2-3	.
CASNLIQGTYNEQFF	TGTGCCAGCAATCTAATACAGGGAACCTACAATGAGCAGTTCTTC	TRBV28	.	TRBJ2-1	once
CASSPADRGGQPQHF	TGCGCCAGCAGCCCAGCGGACAGGGGTGGTCAGCCCCAGCATTTT	TRBV4-1	TRBD1	TRBJ1-5	few
CAISAYGPNTEAFF	TGTGCCATCAGTGCGTACGGGCCTAACACTGAAGCTTTCTTT	TRBV10-3	.	TRBJ1-1	.
CASTQTSGSRYEQFF	TGTGCCAGCACCCAGACTAGCGGGAGTCGGTATGAGCAGTTCTTC	TRBV27	TRBD2	TRBJ2-1	.
CASTPTGLGNQPQHF	TGTGCCAGCACCCCGACAGGGTTGGGCAATCAGCCCCAGCATTTT	TRBV28	TRBD1	TRBJ1-5	few
CSVDTSGIQETQYF	TGCAGCGTTGATACTAGCGGGATACAAGAGACCCAGTACTTC	TRBV29-1	TRBD2	TRBJ2-5	.
CASSPGTGNEQYF	TGTGCCAGCAGTCCCGGGACAGGGAACGAGCAGTACTTC	TRBV2	TRBD1	TRBJ2-7	few
CASSPGTNHKAFF	TGTGCCAGCAGTCCCGGGACAAACCACAAAGCTTTCTTT	TRBV6-6	.	TRBJ1-1	.
CASSLASGSTDTQYF	TGTGCCAGCAGCTTAGCTAGCGGCAGCACAGATACGCAGTATTTT	TRBV7-2	.	TRBJ2-3	.
CASSLRTGGTDTQYF	TGTGCCAGCAGCTTGCGGACAGGCGGCACAGATACGCAGTATTTT	TRBV5-4	TRBD1	TRBJ2-3	few
CASKRQSYEQYF	TGTGCCAGCAAAAGACAGTCCTACGAGCAGTACTTC	TRBV6-1	.	TRBJ2-7	few
CASSRGGSYEQYF	TGTGCCAGCAGTAGAGGGGGCTCCTACGAGCAGTACTTC	TRBV6-5	.	TRBJ2-7	.
CASSSRTSGVATDTQYF	TGTGCCAGCAGCTCCCGGACTAGCGGGGTGGCCACAGATACGCAGTATTTT	TRBV7-9	TRBD2	TRBJ2-3	few
CASSASRAAGEQYF	TGTGCCAGCAGCGCCTCCCGGGCCGCGGGGGAGCAGTACTTC	TRBV9	.	TRBJ2-7	.
CASSLPGVYGYTF	TGTGCCAGCAGTTTACCAGGCGTTTATGGCTACACCTTC	TRBV28	.	TRBJ1-2	.
CASRYQIDTQYF	TGTGCCAGCAGGTACCAAATAGATACGCAGTATTTT	TRBV2	.	TRBJ2-3	.
CASRGGTSGSGEQFF	TGCGCCAGCAGAGGCGGGACTAGCGGGAGTGGTGAGCAGTTCTTC	TRBV5-1	TRBD2	TRBJ2-1	few
CAAGTGVLNTEAFF	TGTGCCGCGGGGACAGGGGTTTTAAACACTGAAGCTTTCTTT	TRBV10-3	TRBD1	TRBJ1-1	.
CASSQEGQGITGELFF	TGCGCCAGCAGCCAGGAGGGACAGGGGATCACCGGGGAGCTGTTTTTT	TRBV4-3	TRBD1	TRBJ2-2	few
CASSPFPGEQFF	TGTGCCAGCAGCCCCTTTCCGGGTGAGCAGTTCTTC	TRBV7-2	.	TRBJ2-1	.
CAITKRGGPTGELFF	TGTGCCATCACAAAGCGGGGCGGTCCCACCGGGGAGCTGTTTTTT	TRBV28	TRBD2	TRBJ2-2	few